This T cell receptor (beta chain) is drawn from a study of blood T cell repertoires in COVID-19. About the research overall: Both acute and convalescent COVID-19 samples were obtained from the United States, Italy and Spain. Nucleic acid was either cDNA or gDNA, and it came from T cells, B-cell-depleted T cells, or PBMCs.

Source study methods: Amplifying reference gene primers gave estimates of nucleated cell counts. Using immunoSEQ multiplex PCR, the repertoire was profiled, and TCRdb retains in-frame clones only, with some absent. V, J and clone size were drawn from that table, and D and trimming were deduced from the DNA. The sample lists about 220,000 clones, 65% to 90% occurring once. CDR1 MNHEY and CDR2 SVGEGT come from the germline V gene. The V end was cut by 2 bases, the J end by 3 bases, with 4 bases between. The CDR3 has 12 amino acids. Input material: peripheral blood. The TCR sequence derives from a human donor in a cohort sampled during active COVID-19. The J gene is TRBJ1-2, the V gene TRBV6-2 or TRBV6-3, with D unresolved. CDR3 nucleotide sequence: TGTGCCAGCAGTTACGGGCACTATGGCTACACCTTC. Amino acid sequence: CASSYGHYGYTF.